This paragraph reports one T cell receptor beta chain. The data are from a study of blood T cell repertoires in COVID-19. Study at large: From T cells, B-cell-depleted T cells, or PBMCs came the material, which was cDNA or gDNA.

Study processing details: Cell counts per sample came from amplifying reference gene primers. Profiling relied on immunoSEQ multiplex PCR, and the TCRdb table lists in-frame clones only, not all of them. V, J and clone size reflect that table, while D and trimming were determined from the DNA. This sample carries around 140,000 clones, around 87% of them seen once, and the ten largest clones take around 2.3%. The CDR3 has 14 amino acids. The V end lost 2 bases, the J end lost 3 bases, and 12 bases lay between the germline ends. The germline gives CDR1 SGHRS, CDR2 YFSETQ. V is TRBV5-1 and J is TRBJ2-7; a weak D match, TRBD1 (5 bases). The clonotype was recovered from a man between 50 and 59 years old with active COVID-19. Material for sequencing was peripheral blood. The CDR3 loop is CASSFPGQGYEQYF. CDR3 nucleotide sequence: TGCGCCAGCAGCTTTCCGGGTCAGGGCTACGAGCAGTACTTC.